Below are 15 T cell receptor beta chains sequenced from a single sample in a study of post-analysis software for immune sequencing data. TCR beta libraries were prepared from cDNA with unique molecular identifiers. TCRdb analysed the PCR reads with MiXCR anew, one entry per CDR3 protein. Seen here are roughly 870,000 distinct CDR3 sequences, around 53% observed once, and the top ten hold approximately 4.4%. Study-level points and caveats: Controls had lower frequencies than patients of about 5 TRBV segments, which included TRBV5-6, TRBV5-1 and TRBV20-1.

The antigens of these receptors remain unknown. Sample: blood. The source of these receptors is a girl aged 5-17 years with multiple sclerosis.

The chain joins TRBV5-1 to TRBJ2-7; D perhaps matches TRBD1 (6 bases). V was cut by 7 bases and J by 3 bases, with 23 bases left in between. CDR3 size: 16 residues. Germline V gene sequence: CDR1 SGHRS, CDR2 YFSETQ. The CDR3, as DNA: TGCGCCAGCCGGCTCAGCCCGGGACAAACGGGCTACGAGCAGTACTTC. Residues: CASRLSPGQTGYEQYF.

The chain is built from TRBV18 and TRBJ2-3; D remains ambiguous. The germline V and J ends were trimmed by 6 bases and 9 bases, with 16 bases remaining between them. This CDR3 spans 13 amino acids. Per the germline V gene, CDR1 is KGHSH and CDR2 is LQKENI. CDR3 loop: CASSPLGEGTQYF. Written as DNA, the CDR3 is TGTGCCAGCTCCCCCTTAGGCGAAGGGACGCAGTATTTT.

This clonotype was counted a few times. V usage is TRBV19 and J usage is TRBJ1-2; D gene ambiguous. Looked up from germline, CDR1 is LNHDA and CDR2 is SQIVND (reference sequence). CDR3 length equals 13 residues. Trimming shortened V by 2 bases and J by 6 bases, and 10 bases separated the two germline ends. The CDR3: CASSITSGDGYTF. The CDR3 DNA is TGTGCCAGTAGTATAACGTCCGGAGATGGCTACACCTTC.

The J gene is TRBJ2-1, the V gene TRBV7-9; D is uncertain. The length of the CDR3 is 16 residues. Deletions cut 4 bases from V and 5 bases from J, with 18 bases between. Germline assignment: CDR1 SEHNR and CDR2 FQNEAQ (reference sequence). CDR3 in DNA: TGTGCCAGCAGCTCCCGCGGCAGGTCGTGGCACAATGAGCAGTTCTTC. Translating it yields CASSSRGRSWHNEQFF. Complete variable domain (other parts from reference TRBV7-9 and TRBJ2-1): DTGVSQNPRHKITKRGQNVTFRCDPISEHNRLYWYRQTLGQGPEFLTYFQNEAQLEKSRLLSDRFSAERPKGSFSTLEIQRTEQGDSAMYLCASSSRGRSWHNEQFFGPGTRLTVL.

This chain joins TRBV7-6 and TRBJ2-7; 14 positions match TRBD2. V lost 3 bases, J lost 7 bases, and 2 bases stayed unmatched. The CDR3 extends over 14 amino acids. The germline V gene has CDR1 SGHVS and CDR2 FNYEAQ. The CDR3 protein is CASSFGLAGGEQYF. The CDR3 bases are TGTGCCAGCAGCTTTGGACTAGCGGGAGGAGAGCAGTACTTC.

This clonotype was detected only a few times. The genes are TRBV29-1 and TRBJ2-6; D is perhaps TRBD1 (6 bases). The CDR3 contains 15 residues. Germline V gene data show CDR1 as SQVTM and CDR2 as ANQGSEA. Trimming removed 6 bases from V and 0 bases from J, with 12 bases in between. CDR3 loop: CSVRDTSSGANVLTF. CDR3 DNA: TGCAGCGTCCGGGACACTTCCTCTGGGGCCAACGTCCTGACTTTC.

This clonotype showed up just a few times. The rearrangement links TRBV15 to TRBJ2-5; D ambiguous. The length of the CDR3 is 13 residues. V gave up 1 base and J gave up 5 bases, with 8 bases separating them. Germline CDR1 and CDR2: LNHNV and YYDKDF (reference sequence). CDR3 nucleotide sequence: TGTGCCACCAGCAGAGTCAGATTGGAGACCCAGTACTTC. The encoded protein is CATSRVRLETQYF. Full variable domain (rest looked up from reference TRBV15 and TRBJ2-5): DAMVIQNPRYQVTQFGKPVTLSCSQTLNHNVMYWYQQKSSQAPKLLFHYYDKDFNNEADTPDNFQSRRPNTSFCFLDIRSPGLGDTAMYLCATSRVRLETQYFGPGTRLLVL.

The chain uses TRBV6-6 and TRBJ2-7; D is undetermined. Trimming shortened V by 2 bases and J by 2 bases, and 10 bases separated the two germline ends. The CDR3 is 14 amino acids. The germline CDR1 and CDR2 sequences are MNHNY and SVGAGI (reference sequence). In DNA, the CDR3 is TGTGCCAGCAGTTACGTCCCCTTAGCCTACGAGCAGTACTTC. Protein sequence: CASSYVPLAYEQYF.

The chain couples TRBV5-1 to TRBJ2-1; 9 bases fit TRBD2. CDR3 size: 16 residues. CDR1 is SGHRS and CDR2 is YFSETQ in the germline V gene. With 4 bases clipped from V and 4 bases from J, the junction kept 9 bases outside the gene matches. For the CDR3, the DNA is TGCGCCAGCAGCCCTCCATCTAGCGGGGAATACAATGAGCAGTTCTTC. Translated: CASSPPSSGEYNEQFF.

This clonotype was observed a few times. The gene calls are TRBV12-3 or TRBV12-4 and TRBJ2-7; D possibly matches TRBD1 or TRBD2 (5 bases each). The length of the CDR3 is 15 residues. Trimming stripped 6 bases from V and 2 bases from J, with 17 bases between. The CDR3 protein is CASSLTGDPTYEQYF. Written as DNA, the CDR3 is TGTGCCAGCAGCCTTACCGGGGACCCAACCTACGAGCAGTACTTC.

CDR3 loop: CASSLASSRVPDSPLHF. CDR3 coding DNA: TGTGCCAGCAGCTTAGCTTCAAGCCGGGTCCCAGATTCACCCCTCCACTTT. This chain joins TRBV7-9 and TRBJ1-6; D call uncertain. Germline assignment: CDR1 SEHNR and CDR2 FQNEAQ (reference sequence). The CDR3 is 17 residues long. Between the trimmed V and J ends, which lost 0 bases and 8 bases, there was a span of 17 bases.

The J gene is TRBJ2-1, the V gene TRBV12-3 or TRBV12-4; TRBD2 matches at 7 bases. CDR3 length equals 15 residues. Unmatched junction bases numbered 13, after V lost 6 bases and J lost 8 bases. This CDR3 is CASSPTGTTGHEQFF. The CDR3 DNA reads TGTGCCAGCAGCCCTACCGGGACTACGGGCCATGAGCAGTTCTTC.

Only a few counts were recorded for this clonotype. The chain is built from TRBV12-3 or TRBV12-4 and TRBJ1-1, with D unclear. The CDR3 sequence is 15 residues long. V was clipped by 3 bases and J by 1 base, with 12 bases between them. The CDR3 is CASSFSGLENTEAFF. CDR3 sequence (DNA): TGTGCCAGCAGTTTTTCGGGGTTGGAGAACACTGAAGCTTTCTTT.

This clonotype was seen a few times. This chain uses TRBV7-9 with TRBJ2-7; D gene uncertain. The V gene's germline CDR1 is SEHNR and CDR2 FQNEAQ (reference sequence). The CDR3 is made up of 13 amino acids. V was cut by 10 bases and J by 2 bases, with 15 bases left in between. The CDR3 sequence: CAIQPEAPYEQYF. Written as DNA, the CDR3 is TGTGCCATCCAGCCCGAGGCCCCCTACGAGCAGTACTTC.

The J gene is TRBJ2-3, the V gene TRBV7-2; D remains ambiguous. Germline CDR1 reads SGHTA; CDR2 reads FQGNSA. The CDR3 sequence is 16 residues long. Trimming removed 1 base from V and 0 bases from J, with 11 bases in between. This chain's CDR3 is CASSLEGFPSTDTQYF. In DNA, the CDR3 is TGTGCCAGCAGCTTAGAGGGATTCCCTAGCACAGATACGCAGTATTTT.